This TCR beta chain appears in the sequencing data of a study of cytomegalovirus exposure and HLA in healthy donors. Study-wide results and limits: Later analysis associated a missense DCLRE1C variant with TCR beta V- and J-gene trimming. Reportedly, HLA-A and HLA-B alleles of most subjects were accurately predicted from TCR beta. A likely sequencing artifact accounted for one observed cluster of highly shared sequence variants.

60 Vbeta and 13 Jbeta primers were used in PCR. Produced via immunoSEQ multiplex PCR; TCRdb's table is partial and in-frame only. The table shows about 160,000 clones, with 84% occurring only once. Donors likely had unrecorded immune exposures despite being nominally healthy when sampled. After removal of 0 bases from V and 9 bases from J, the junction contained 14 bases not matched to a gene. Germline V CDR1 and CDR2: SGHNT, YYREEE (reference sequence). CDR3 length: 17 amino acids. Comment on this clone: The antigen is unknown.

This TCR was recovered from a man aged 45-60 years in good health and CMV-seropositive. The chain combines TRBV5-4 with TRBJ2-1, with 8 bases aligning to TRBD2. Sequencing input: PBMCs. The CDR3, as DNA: TGTGCCAGCAGCTTGGCGGCGGGAGGCCAGAAGGGTGCTGAGCAGTTCTTC. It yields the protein CASSLAAGGQKGAEQFF. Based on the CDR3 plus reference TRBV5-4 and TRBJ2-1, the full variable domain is ETGVTQSPTHLIKTRGQQVTLRCSSQSGHNTVSWYQQALGQGPQFIFQYYREEENGRGNFPPRFSGLQFPNYSSELNVNALELDDSALYLCASSLAAGGQKGAEQFFGPGTRLTVL.